A selection of T cell receptor beta chains follows, all from one sample in a study of T cell responses to AZD1222 COVID-19 vaccine. Data came from immunoSEQ multiplex PCR; TCRdb stores just in-frame clones and leaves some out. The sample contains roughly 100,000 clones, 80% to 90% of which appear only once. The sequencing used peripheral blood, collected 28 days after the second AZD1222 dose. The receptors were sampled from an adult who received the AZD1222 COVID-19 vaccine. The CDR3 runs from the conserved cysteine through the conserved F or W. The D gene is left open where the match is weak. Size is omitted from some rows. Given values are once, few, many or a class for expanded clones.

CDR3nt,CDR3aa,abundance,d_gene,j_gene,v_gene
TGTGCCAGCAGTTTATTGGGGAACTATGGCTACACCTTC,CASSLLGNYGYTF,NA,NA,TRBJ1-2,TRBV28
TGTGCCAGCATCCCACAGGGAGGCGGGCAGCCCCAGCATTTT,CASIPQGGGQPQHF,few,NA,TRBJ1-5,TRBV28
TGTGCCAGTAGTGTTCCTGGACAGAGATACAATGAGCAGTTCTTC,CASSVPGQRYNEQFF,NA,NA,TRBJ2-1,TRBV19
TGTGCCAGCAGTTTCCCAACTAGCGGGTTTAGTTATGAGCAGTTCTTC,CASSFPTSGFSYEQFF,NA,TRBD2,TRBJ2-1,TRBV28
TGTGCCAGCTCACCGGGACGCGCGTTAGGGGCTTTCTTT,CASSPGRALGAFF,NA,NA,TRBJ1-1,TRBV18
TGTGCCAGCAGCTCCATCGGGACAGCGAACACCGGGGAGCTGTTTTTT,CASSSIGTANTGELFF,NA,TRBD1,TRBJ2-2,TRBV7-6
TGTGCCAGCAGCTTGGTGGATGGTACTGAAGCTTTCTTT,CASSLVDGTEAFF,NA,NA,TRBJ1-1,TRBV5-6
TGTGCCAGCAGTTACACTTCGACAGGGGAGGTTGGCTACACCTTC,CASSYTSTGEVGYTF,NA,TRBD1,TRBJ1-2,TRBV6-5
TGTGCCAGCAGCCCCCTCTACGAGCAGTACTTC,CASSPLYEQYF,NA,NA,TRBJ2-7,TRBV3-1/TRBV3-2
TGCGCCAGCAGCTCATCCGGGACAGGGATAAGAGAGCAGTACTTC,CASSSSGTGIREQYF,NA,TRBD1,TRBJ2-7,TRBV23-1
TGCGCCAGCAGCCTTGGACAGGGGGTCGACGAGCAGTACTTC,CASSLGQGVDEQYF,NA,TRBD1,TRBJ2-7,TRBV5-1
TGTGCCAGCAAGTTTGGTACCGGGGAGCTGTTTTTT,CASKFGTGELFF,NA,NA,TRBJ2-2,TRBV27
TGTGCCAGCAGTTACTCCGGGGGCGGCTACAATGAGCAGTTCTTC,CASSYSGGGYNEQFF,NA,NA,TRBJ2-1,TRBV6-5